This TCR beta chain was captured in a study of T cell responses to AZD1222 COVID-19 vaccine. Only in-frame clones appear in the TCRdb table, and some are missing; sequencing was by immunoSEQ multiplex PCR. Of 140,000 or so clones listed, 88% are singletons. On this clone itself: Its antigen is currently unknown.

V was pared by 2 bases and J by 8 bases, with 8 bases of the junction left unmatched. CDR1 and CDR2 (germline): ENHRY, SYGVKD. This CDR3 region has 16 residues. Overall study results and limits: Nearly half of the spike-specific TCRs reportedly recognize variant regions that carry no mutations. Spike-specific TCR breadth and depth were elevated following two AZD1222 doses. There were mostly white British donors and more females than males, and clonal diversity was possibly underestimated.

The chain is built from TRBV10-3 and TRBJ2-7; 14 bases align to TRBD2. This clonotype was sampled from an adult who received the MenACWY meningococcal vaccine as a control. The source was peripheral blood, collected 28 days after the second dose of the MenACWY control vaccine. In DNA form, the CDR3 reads TGTGCCATCAGTGAGCGACTAGCGGGAGGGGACGCCAAGCAGTACTTC. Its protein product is CAISERLAGGDAKQYF.